This record concerns one TCR beta chain sequence. This sample was included in a study of cytomegalovirus exposure and HLA in healthy donors. Produced via immunoSEQ multiplex PCR; TCRdb's table is partial and in-frame only. The sample contains under 250,000 clones, about 89% of which appear only once. V dropped 6 bases and J dropped 6; count of bases not matched to a gene: 1. The CDR3 contains 11 residues. The germline gives CDR1 DFQATT, CDR2 SNEGSKA (reference sequence). The source is a woman aged 18-29 years in good health and CMV-seronegative. V is TRBV20-1 and J is TRBJ2-1, with 8 bases fitting TRBD2. Source material: PBMCs. CDR3 DNA sequence: TGCAGTGCCGGGGGGGTCAATGAGCAGTTCTTC. This codes for CSAGGVNEQFF.